This is a list of T cell receptor beta chains from one sample in a study of blood T cell repertoires in COVID-19. Assay: immunoSEQ multiplex PCR; the TCRdb copy retains only in-frame clones and omits some. The table records 200,000 to 250,000 clones, 80% to 90% of them present only once. Sequenced: PBMCs or T cells enriched from blood (not recorded which). These receptors came from a woman aged 30 to 39 who had been exposed to COVID-19. The CDR3 runs from the conserved cysteine through the conserved F or W. The D gene is left open where the match is weak. Clone sizes are given selectively: once, few, many, or a class where the clone is expanded.

CDR3 protein: CASSEAAYEQYF; CDR3 DNA: TGCGCCAGCAGCGAGGCAGCTTACGAGCAGTACTTC; V gene: TRBV5-1; clone size: .; D gene: .; J gene: TRBJ2-7
CDR3 protein: CASSPGVSYGYTF; CDR3 DNA: TGCGCCAGCAGCCCGGGGGTTTCCTATGGCTACACCTTC; V gene: TRBV4-1; clone size: .; D gene: .; J gene: TRBJ1-2
CDR3 protein: CASRGTKLTGELFF; CDR3 DNA: TGTGCCAGCAGAGGGACTAAACTAACCGGGGAGCTGTTTTTT; V gene: TRBV3-1/TRBV3-2; clone size: .; D gene: TRBD2; J gene: TRBJ2-2
CDR3 protein: CASSPFGGEQYF; CDR3 DNA: TGTGCCAGCAGCCCCTTCGGGGGAGAGCAGTACTTC; V gene: TRBV3-1/TRBV3-2; clone size: once; D gene: .; J gene: TRBJ2-7
CDR3 protein: CASSAGGGAQETQYF; CDR3 DNA: TGTGCCAGCAGCGCGGGGGGCGGGGCCCAAGAGACCCAGTACTTC; V gene: TRBV5-4; clone size: once; D gene: TRBD2; J gene: TRBJ2-5
CDR3 protein: CASSAGGKGANVIQYF; CDR3 DNA: TGTGCCAGCAGCGCTGGGGGGAAAGGGGCGAATGTCATTCAGTACTTC; V gene: TRBV9; clone size: .; D gene: .; J gene: TRBJ2-4
CDR3 protein: CASSVGLDRGRDYGYTF; CDR3 DNA: TGTGCCAGCAGCGTAGGTCTTGACAGGGGGCGCGACTATGGCTACACCTTC; V gene: TRBV9; clone size: .; D gene: TRBD1; J gene: TRBJ1-2
CDR3 protein: CASRGEGKLLPNEQFF; CDR3 DNA: TGTGCCAGCAGGGGGGAGGGAAAGCTCCTACCCAATGAGCAGTTCTTC; V gene: TRBV6-4; clone size: .; D gene: TRBD2; J gene: TRBJ2-1
CDR3 protein: CASSVLRVPGVETQYF; CDR3 DNA: TGTGCCAGCAGCGTACTCCGGGTCCCGGGAGTGGAGACCCAGTACTTC; V gene: TRBV9; clone size: .; D gene: .; J gene: TRBJ2-5
CDR3 protein: CASSVTSSDEQFF; CDR3 DNA: TGTGCCAGCAGTGTTACTAGCAGCGATGAGCAGTTCTTC; V gene: TRBV28; clone size: .; D gene: .; J gene: TRBJ2-1